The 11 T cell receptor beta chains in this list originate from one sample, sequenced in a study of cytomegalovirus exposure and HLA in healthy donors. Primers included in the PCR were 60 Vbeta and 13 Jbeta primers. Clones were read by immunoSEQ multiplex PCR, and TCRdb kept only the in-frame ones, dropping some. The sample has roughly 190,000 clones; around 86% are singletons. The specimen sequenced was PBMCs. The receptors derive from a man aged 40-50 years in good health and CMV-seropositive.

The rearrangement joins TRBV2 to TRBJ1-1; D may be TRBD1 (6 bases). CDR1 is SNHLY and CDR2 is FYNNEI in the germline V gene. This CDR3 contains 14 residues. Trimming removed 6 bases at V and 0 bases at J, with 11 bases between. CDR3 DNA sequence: TGTGCCAGCAGAGGACAGCTTTTGAACACTGAAGCTTTCTTT. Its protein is CASRGQLLNTEAFF.

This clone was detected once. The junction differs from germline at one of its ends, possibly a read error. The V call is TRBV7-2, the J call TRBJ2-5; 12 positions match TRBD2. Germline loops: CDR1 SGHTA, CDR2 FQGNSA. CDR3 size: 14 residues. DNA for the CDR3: TGTGCCAGCAGCCTAGCGGGGGGGCGGGAGACCCAGTACTTC. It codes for CASSLAGGRETQYF.

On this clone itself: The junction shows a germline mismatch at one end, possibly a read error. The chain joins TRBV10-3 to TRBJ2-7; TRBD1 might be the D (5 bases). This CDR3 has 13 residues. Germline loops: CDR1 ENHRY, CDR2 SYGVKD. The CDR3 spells CAISDSRVHEQYF. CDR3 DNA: TGTGCCATCAGTGACAGCAGGGTCCACGAGCAGTATTTC.

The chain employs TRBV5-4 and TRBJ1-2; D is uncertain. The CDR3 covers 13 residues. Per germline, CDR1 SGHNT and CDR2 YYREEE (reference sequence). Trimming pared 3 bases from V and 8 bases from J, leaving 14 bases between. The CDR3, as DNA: TGTGCCAGCAGCTATGACCCTCCGCGGGGCTACACCTTC. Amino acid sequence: CASSYDPPRGYTF.

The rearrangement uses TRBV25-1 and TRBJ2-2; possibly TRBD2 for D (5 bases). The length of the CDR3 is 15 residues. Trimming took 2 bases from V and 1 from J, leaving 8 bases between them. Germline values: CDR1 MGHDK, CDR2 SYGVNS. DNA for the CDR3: TGTGCCAGCAGTGAACAACTAGGGAACACCGGGGAGCTGTTTTTT. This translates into CASSEQLGNTGELFF.

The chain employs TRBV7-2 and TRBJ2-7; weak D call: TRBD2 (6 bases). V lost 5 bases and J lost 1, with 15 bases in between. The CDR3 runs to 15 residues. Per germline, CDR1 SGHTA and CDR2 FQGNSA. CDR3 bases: TGTGCCAGCAGCCCCTCCCGCGGGGAATCCTACGAGCAGTACTTC. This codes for CASSPSRGESYEQYF.

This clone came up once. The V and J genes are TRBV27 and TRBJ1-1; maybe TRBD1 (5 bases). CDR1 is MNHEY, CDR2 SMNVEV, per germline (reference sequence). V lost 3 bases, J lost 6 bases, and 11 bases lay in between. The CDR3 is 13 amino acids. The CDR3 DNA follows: TGTGCCAGCAGTTTCTCCCAGGGCCCTGAAGCTTTCTTT. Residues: CASSFSQGPEAFF.

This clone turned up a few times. The DNA for the CDR3 is TGTGCCAGCAGCTTAGACGGCGGGAGCTCCTATAATTCACCCCTCCACTTT. Its translation: CASSLDGGSSYNSPLHF. The chain carries TRBV7-8 and TRBJ1-6; D gene unclear. CDR1 is SGHVS, CDR2 FQNEAQ, per germline. Trimming left V 1 base short and J 0 bases short, with 10 bases between. This CDR3 has 17 amino acids.

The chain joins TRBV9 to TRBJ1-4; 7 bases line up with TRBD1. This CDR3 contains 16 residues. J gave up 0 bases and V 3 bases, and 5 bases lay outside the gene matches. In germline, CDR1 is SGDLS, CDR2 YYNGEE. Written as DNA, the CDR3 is TGTGCCAGCAGCGGACAGGGAATTGCAACTAATGAAAAACTGTTTTTT. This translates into CASSGQGIATNEKLFF.

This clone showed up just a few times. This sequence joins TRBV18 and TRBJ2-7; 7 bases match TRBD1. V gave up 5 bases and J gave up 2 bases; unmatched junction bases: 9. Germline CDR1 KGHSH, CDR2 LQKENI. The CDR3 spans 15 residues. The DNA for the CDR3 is TGTGCCAGCTCAGAAAGACCGGGGACAGCCTACGAGCAGTACTTC. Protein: CASSERPGTAYEQYF.

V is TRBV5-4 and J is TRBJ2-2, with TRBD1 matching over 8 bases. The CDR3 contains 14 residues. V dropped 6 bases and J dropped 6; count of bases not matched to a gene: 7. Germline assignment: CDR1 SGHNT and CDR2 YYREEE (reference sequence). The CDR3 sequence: CASTLQGASGELFF. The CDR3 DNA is TGTGCCAGCACCCTCCAGGGGGCGTCCGGGGAGCTGTTTTTT.